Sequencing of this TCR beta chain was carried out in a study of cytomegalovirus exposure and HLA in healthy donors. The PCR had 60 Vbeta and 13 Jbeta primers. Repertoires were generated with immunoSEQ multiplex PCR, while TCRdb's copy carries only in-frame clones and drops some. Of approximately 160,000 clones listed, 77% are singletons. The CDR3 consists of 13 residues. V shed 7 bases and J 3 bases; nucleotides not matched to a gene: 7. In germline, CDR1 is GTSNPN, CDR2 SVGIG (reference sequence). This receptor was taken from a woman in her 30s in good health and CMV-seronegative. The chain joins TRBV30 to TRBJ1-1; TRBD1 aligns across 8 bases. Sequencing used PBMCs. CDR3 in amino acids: CASSGGFDTEAFF. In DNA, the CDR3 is TGTGCCTCCTCAGGGGGCTTCGACACTGAAGCTTTCTTT.